The 28 T cell receptor beta chains below come from one sample, sequenced in a study of OX40 agonist ivuxolimab in advanced cancers. Only in-frame clones appear in the TCRdb table, and some are missing; sequencing was by immunoSEQ multiplex PCR. The sample lists around 18,000 clones; 83% were seen once. Sample: CD4+ or CD8+ T cells sorted from blood, taken in a trial of the OX40 agonist ivuxolimab. The origin of the receptors is an adult with an advanced solid tumor such as melanoma, head and neck, liver or kidney cancer.

This clone was recorded only once. The CDR3 DNA sequence: TGTGCCAGTAGTATGGGGGGGCGCGGATATGGCTACACCTTC. It specifies CASSMGGRGYGYTF. The rearrangement links TRBV19 to TRBJ1-2, with a tentative D call TRBD1 (6 bases). V lost 3 bases, J lost 5 bases, and 13 bases lay in between. Germline assignment: CDR1 LNHDA and CDR2 SQIVND (reference sequence). CDR3 length: 14 amino acids.

The V call is TRBV7-9, the J call TRBJ2-3; D uncertain. The V gene's germline CDR1 is SEHNR and CDR2 FQNEAQ (reference sequence). The CDR3 length is 14 residues. Trimming cost V 4 bases and J 1 base, with 9 bases left between them. The chain's CDR3 is CASSSLDRTDTQYF. The DNA for the CDR3 is TGTGCCAGCAGCTCCCTAGACCGCACAGATACGCAGTATTTT.

The chain joins TRBV19 to TRBJ2-7, with a weak D call TRBD1 (6 bases). This CDR3 contains 14 residues. V gave up 7 bases and J gave up 2 bases, with 15 bases separating them. Germline-derived CDR1 and CDR2 are LNHDA and SQIVND (reference sequence). CDR3 protein: CASKVQDRAYEQYF. The CDR3 coding sequence is TGTGCCAGTAAGGTTCAGGACAGAGCCTACGAGCAGTACTTC.

V usage is TRBV9 and J usage is TRBJ1-3; no reliable D call. The CDR3 contains 14 residues. Germline V lookup: CDR1 SGDLS, CDR2 YYNGEE. V lost 0 bases, J lost 0 bases, and 4 bases lay in between. In DNA form, the CDR3 reads TGTGCCAGCAGCGTAGGGAGCTCTGGAAACACCATATATTTT. Amino acid sequence: CASSVGSSGNTIYF.

This chain connects TRBV9 to TRBJ2-7; D possibly corresponds to TRBD1 (6 bases). Trimming cost V 0 bases and J 7 bases, with 14 bases left between them. The CDR3 extends over 14 amino acids. Germline values: CDR1 SGDLS, CDR2 YYNGEE. The CDR3 protein is CASSVEGGFGEQYF. In nucleotides, the CDR3 is TGTGCCAGCAGCGTAGAAGGGGGTTTTGGGGAGCAGTACTTC. The entire variable domain, with the rest obtained from reference TRBV9 and TRBJ2-7, is as follows: DSGVTQTPKHLITATGQRVTLRCSPRSGDLSVYWYQQSLDQGLQFLIQYYNGEERAKGNILERFSAQQFPDLHSELNLSSLELGDSALYFCASSVEGGFGEQYFGPGTRLTVT.

This chain links TRBV7-9 with TRBJ2-5, with a possible D match to TRBD2 (6 bases). Germline CDR1 SEHNR, CDR2 FQNEAQ (reference sequence). V was clipped by 7 bases and J by 4 bases, with 7 bases between them. CDR3 length equals 11 residues. CDR3 bases: TGTGCCAGCACCGGGGGAGAGACCCAGTACTTC. Translating gives CASTGGETQYF.

V is TRBV11-2 and J is TRBJ1-2; D might be TRBD1 (6 bases). Between the trimmed V and J ends, which lost 4 bases and 7 bases, there was a span of 13 bases. The CDR3 is made up of 13 amino acids. Germline loops: CDR1 SGHAT, CDR2 FQNNGV. The CDR3 loop is CASSSWGAGGYTF. The CDR3 region has the DNA TGTGCCAGCAGCTCATGGGGGGCCGGTGGCTACACCTTC.

The chain links TRBV6-4 to TRBJ1-1; D uncertain. V lost 7 bases to trimming and J lost 3 bases, with 12 bases between them. The CDR3 length is 13 residues. Germline V gene lookup returns CDR1 MRHNA and CDR2 SNTAGT. In DNA, the CDR3 is TGTGCCAGCATTCGTGAAGACTACACTGAAGCTTTCTTT. Amino acid sequence: CASIREDYTEAFF.

This clone has just one count. The gene calls are TRBV5-1 and TRBJ2-2, with D possibly being TRBD2 (5 bases). CDR3 length: 20 residues. Germline values: CDR1 SGHRS, CDR2 YFSETQ. Trimming removed 0 bases at V and 0 bases at J, with 21 bases between. CDR3 sequence: CASSLAKGADLTSNTGELFF. The CDR3 DNA sequence: TGCGCCAGCAGCTTGGCTAAAGGAGCGGACCTAACTTCGAACACCGGGGAGCTGTTTTTT.

The chain links TRBV29-1 to TRBJ1-2, with 7 bases lining up with TRBD1. CDR1 and CDR2 from the germline V gene are SQVTM and ANQGSEA. The CDR3 length is 12 residues. Trimming cost V 7 bases and J 5 bases; bases outside gene matches: 7. Written as DNA, the CDR3 is TGCAGCGCCCCCATACAGGGGTATGGCTACACCTTC. Translating gives CSAPIQGYGYTF.

The chain uses TRBV4-2 and TRBJ1-3, with a weak D call TRBD1 (6 bases). CDR3 length: 17 residues. Trimming removed 4 bases from V and 3 bases from J, with 19 bases in between. Per the germline V gene, CDR1 is LGHNA and CDR2 is YNFKEQ. The CDR3, as DNA: TGTGCCAGCAGCCGGGAAAAGACAGGAGGTAGTGGAAACACCATATATTTT. Its protein product is CASSREKTGGSGNTIYF.

The chain carries TRBV6-7 and TRBJ1-1; 7 nucleotides line up with TRBD1. TRBV6-7 is placed among ORFs of uncertain function. The CDR3 length is 13 residues. J was trimmed by 4 bases and V by 7 bases; bases with no gene match: 6. CDR3 protein: CASNRQGSTEAFF. The DNA for the CDR3 is TGTGCCAGCAACCGACAGGGTAGCACTGAAGCTTTCTTT.

The J gene is TRBJ2-5, the V gene TRBV5-8, with D perhaps being TRBD1 or TRBD2 (6 bases each). With 1 base removed from V and 5 bases from J, the gap between germline ends came to 9 bases. CDR1 SGHTS and CDR2 YDEGEE come from the germline V gene. The CDR3 has 13 amino acids. In DNA, the CDR3 is TGTGCCAGCAGCTTGCAGGGGAGGGAGACCCAGTACTTC. This codes for CASSLQGRETQYF.

This clone was observed a few times. This sequence joins TRBV5-1 and TRBJ1-2; D gene uncertain. Per the germline V gene, CDR1 is SGHRS and CDR2 is YFSETQ. V was cut by 0 bases and J by 7 bases, with 7 bases left in between. CDR3 length equals 12 residues. CDR3 DNA: TGCGCCAGCAGCTTGGAGCAAGGTGGCTACACCTTC. Translated, it gives CASSLEQGGYTF.

The V gene is TRBV10-3, the J gene TRBJ1-5, with D uncertain. There are 13 residues in the CDR3. Germline V gene lookup returns CDR1 ENHRY and CDR2 SYGVKD. Trimming took 0 bases from V and 7 from J, leaving 7 bases between them. The DNA for the CDR3 is TGTGCCATCAGTGAGTCAGGCAGGCAGCCCCAGCATTTT. Translating gives CAISESGRQPQHF.

The chain has TRBV27 and TRBJ1-3; D is undetermined. Germline lookup yields CDR1 MNHEY and CDR2 SMNVEV (reference sequence). The CDR3 is 16 amino acids. V lost 5 bases to trimming and J lost 5 bases, with 19 bases between them. CDR3 coding DNA: TGTGCCAGCAGTATGGACCTCTATTATGGCCGAAACACCATATATTTT. Translation: CASSMDLYYGRNTIYF.

V usage is TRBV6-1 and J usage is TRBJ2-3; 7 bases map to TRBD2. The length of the CDR3 is 14 residues. V gave up 7 bases and J gave up 2 bases; unmatched junction bases: 6. Germline values: CDR1 MNHNS, CDR2 SASEGT. The CDR3 loop is CASKRDYDTDTQYF. CDR3 nucleotide sequence: TGTGCCAGCAAAAGGGACTACGACACAGATACGCAGTATTTT.

The chain's CDR3 is CASSEGRGGDLAKNIQYF. CDR3 bases: TGCGCCAGCAGTGAGGGTAGGGGGGGGGATCTAGCCAAAAACATTCAGTACTTC. The rearrangement joins TRBV10-1 to TRBJ2-4; TRBD2 might be the D (7 bases). CDR1 and CDR2 from the germline V gene are WNHNN and SYGVQD (reference sequence). Trimming removed 2 bases from V and 0 bases from J, with 17 bases in between. The CDR3 covers 18 residues.

V is TRBV28 and J is TRBJ1-3; unclear D gene. Trimming removed 7 bases from V and 0 bases from J, with 13 bases in between. This CDR3 contains 15 residues. Germline CDR1 reads MDHEN; CDR2 reads SYDVKM. CDR3 residues: CASTESGISGNTIYF. The CDR3 coding sequence is TGTGCCAGCACCGAGTCGGGAATCTCTGGAAACACCATATATTTT.

This clone was observed a few times. This chain connects TRBV5-8 to TRBJ2-4; no reliable D call. Germline V lookup: CDR1 SGHTS, CDR2 YDEGEE. This CDR3 region has 13 residues. With 6 bases removed from V and 0 bases from J, the gap between germline ends came to 7 bases. The CDR3, as DNA: TGTGCCAGCATGGGTTCAGCCAAAAACATTCAGTACTTC. As protein: CASMGSAKNIQYF.

The J gene is TRBJ2-2, the V gene TRBV6-1; TRBD1 might be the D (6 bases). CDR3 length: 14 amino acids. The V end lost 1 base, the J end lost 7 bases, and 10 bases lay between the germline ends. Germline loops: CDR1 MNHNS, CDR2 SASEGT. This chain's CDR3 is CASSEVGGFGELFF. Written as DNA, the CDR3 is TGTGCCAGCAGTGAAGTAGGGGGTTTCGGGGAGCTGTTTTTT.

This clone was found once. J is TRBJ1-5 and V is TRBV28; D gene ambiguous. This CDR3 is 15 amino acids long. Trimming took off 5 bases at V and 7 bases at J, with 18 bases between the two ends. CDR1 and CDR2 (germline): MDHEN, SYDVKM. CDR3 nucleotide sequence: TGTGCCAGCAGTCCACTTTTGGGGTCGGGGCAGCCCCAGCATTTT. Translating it yields CASSPLLGSGQPQHF.

The chain recombines TRBV19 with TRBJ2-3; 9 nucleotides align to TRBD2. The CDR3 is 14 residues long. Trimming took 6 bases from V and 15 from J; bases not matched to a gene: 16. Germline V CDR1 and CDR2: LNHDA, SQIVND (reference sequence). The CDR3 is CASRIAASGGHNYF. The DNA for the CDR3 is TGTGCCAGTAGAATCGCGGCCAGCGGGGGGCATAACTATTTT. Full variable domain (outside the CDR3, taken from reference TRBV19 and TRBJ2-3): DGGITQSPKYLFRKEGQNVTLSCEQNLNHDAMYWYRQDPGQGLRLIYYSQIVNDFQKGDIAEGYSVSREKKESFPLTVTSAQKNPTAFYLCASRIAASGGHNYFGPGTRLTVL.

The chain has TRBV19 and TRBJ2-1; weak D call: TRBD2 (6 bases). Germline lookup yields CDR1 LNHDA and CDR2 SQIVND (reference sequence). This CDR3 is built from 14 residues. V lost 1 base and J lost 6, with 10 bases in between. In DNA form, the CDR3 reads TGTGCCAGTAGTATAGTGCGGGGTTCCAATGAGCAGTTCTTC. Translation: CASSIVRGSNEQFF.

The V call is TRBV19, the J call TRBJ2-1, with TRBD2 matching over 9 bases. The J segment lost 2 bases and the V segment lost 5 bases, leaving 7 bases of the junction unmatched. Germline lookup yields CDR1 LNHDA and CDR2 SQIVND (reference sequence). The CDR3 contains 16 residues. CDR3 DNA: TGTGCCAGTAGTCTCCAGGGCGGGAGGGCCTACAATGAGCAGTTCTTC. Translating gives CASSLQGGRAYNEQFF. Complete variable domain (other parts from reference TRBV19 and TRBJ2-1): DGGITQSPKYLFRKEGQNVTLSCEQNLNHDAMYWYRQDPGQGLRLIYYSQIVNDFQKGDIAEGYSVSREKKESFPLTVTSAQKNPTAFYLCASSLQGGRAYNEQFFGPGTRLTVL.

In the case of this clone: The junction shows a germline mismatch at one end, possibly a read error. The chain uses TRBV7-2 and TRBJ2-7, with D tentatively TRBD1 (6 bases). CDR3 size: 16 residues. The germline CDR1 and CDR2 sequences are SGHTA and FQGNSA. This CDR3 reads CASRLDPGQLRDEQYF. As DNA, the CDR3 is TGTGCCAGCAGATTAGACCCCGGACAGCTTCGCGACGAGCAGTACTTC.

V gene TRBV28 combines with J gene TRBJ2-5; 7 positions match TRBD2. The J segment lost 1 base and the V segment lost 7 bases, leaving 9 bases of the junction unmatched. The CDR3 has 15 residues. CDR1 and CDR2 (germline): MDHEN, SYDVKM. CDR3 residues: CASTRAGRGQETQYF. CDR3 coding DNA: TGTGCCAGCACTCGGGCAGGGAGGGGCCAAGAGACCCAGTACTTC.

V usage is TRBV9 and J usage is TRBJ1-3, with D possibly TRBD1 on 5 matching bases. V was shortened by 4 bases and J by 3 bases, with 14 bases between the two germline ends. This CDR3 is built from 15 residues. The germline V gene has CDR1 SGDLS and CDR2 YYNGEE. The CDR3 protein is CASSIRPGGGNTIYF. DNA for the CDR3: TGTGCCAGCAGCATTCGGCCGGGGGGTGGAAACACCATATATTTT.